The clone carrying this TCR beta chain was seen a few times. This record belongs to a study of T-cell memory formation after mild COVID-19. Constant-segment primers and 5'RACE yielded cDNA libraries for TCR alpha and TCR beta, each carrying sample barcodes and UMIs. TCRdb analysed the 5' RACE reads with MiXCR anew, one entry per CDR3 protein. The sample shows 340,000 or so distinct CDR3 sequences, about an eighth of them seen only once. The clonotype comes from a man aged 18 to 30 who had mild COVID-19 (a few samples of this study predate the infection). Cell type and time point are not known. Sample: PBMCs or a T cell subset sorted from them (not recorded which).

CDR3: CASTMGTAAQPQHF. The CDR3 bases are TGTGCCAGCACCATGGGCACAGCCGCACAGCCCCAGCATTTT. J is TRBJ1-5 and V is TRBV7-2; D remains unclear. Looked up from germline, CDR1 is SGHTA and CDR2 is FQGNSA. The CDR3 covers 14 residues. Trimming shortened V by 7 bases and J by 7 bases, and 17 bases separated the two germline ends.